The clone carrying this TCR beta chain was seen only a few times. Its target is not known. The record originates from a study of T-cell reconstitution after alpha-beta-depleted transplantation in children. General observations from the study: Several hundred rapidly expanded clones from non-depleted graft cells reportedly supplied alpha-beta T cells about two months post-transplant.

The TCRbeta library incorporated unique molecular identifiers. TCRdb passed the PCR reads through MiXCR, listing each CDR3 protein once. This table has hundreds of thousands of distinct CDR3 sequences, more than 15% appearing once. This CDR3 is built from 14 residues. Trimming at V came to 3 bases and at J to 4 bases, leaving 3 bases not matched to a gene. Germline lookup yields CDR1 DFQATT and CDR2 SNEGSKA (reference sequence). This TCR came from a male patient between 2 and 15 years old who had a stem cell transplant for acute lymphoblastic leukemia, so the T cells may come from the graft donor. The chain is built from TRBV20-1 and TRBJ2-2; 9 bases align to TRBD2. The sequencing used PBMCs, mostly from graft donor cells, collected 360 days after TCRalphabeta/CD19-depleted stem cell transplant. CDR3 sequence reads: CSARRGGLTGELFF. CDR3 nucleotides: TGCAGTGCTAGGCGGGGGGGCCTCACCGGGGAGCTGTTTTTT.